The 27 T cell receptor beta chains listed next were all sequenced from one sample in a study of radiotherapy plus CTLA-4 blockade in lung cancer. Clones were sequenced by immunoSEQ multiplex PCR, and TCRdb holds only the in-frame ones, with some missing. The sample contains around 80,000 clones, approximately 84% of which appear only once. Sequences were derived from peripheral blood, sampled from a patient treated with radiotherapy plus ipilimumab. These receptors originate from a human donor with non-small cell lung cancer who had stable disease on radiotherapy plus ipilimumab.

J is TRBJ1-2 and V is TRBV5-4, with a tentative D call TRBD1 (5 bases). This CDR3 comprises 16 residues. The germline V gene has CDR1 SGHNT and CDR2 YYREEE (reference sequence). Between the trimmed V and J ends, which lost 1 base and 3 bases, there was a span of 16 bases. The CDR3 DNA follows: TGTGCCAGCAGCTTGAAGGGGAGGGGCACCCACTATGGCTACACCTTC. Translated, it gives CASSLKGRGTHYGYTF.

V usage is TRBV7-2 and J usage is TRBJ2-5; D possibly corresponds to TRBD2 (5 bases). The CDR3 is made up of 15 amino acids. Germline V gives CDR1 SGHTA, CDR2 FQGNSA. The germline V and J ends were trimmed by 5 bases and 4 bases, with 17 bases remaining between them. The DNA of the CDR3 is TGTGCCAGCAGCGTCGCGGGCTTCCCCCCAGAGACCCAGTACTTC. Translated, it gives CASSVAGFPPETQYF.

The genes are TRBV6-1 and TRBJ1-4, with 8 positions matching TRBD1. J was trimmed by 2 bases and V by 6 bases; bases with no gene match: 5. Germline V CDR1 and CDR2: MNHNS, SASEGT. The CDR3 is 15 amino acids. The CDR3 DNA sequence: TGTGCCAGCAGGAGACAGGGGATTACTAATGAAAAACTGTTTTTT. It translates to CASRRQGITNEKLFF.

The rearrangement joins TRBV19 to TRBJ2-4; 15 bases align to TRBD2. The CDR3 runs 15 residues. V trimming: 6 bases; J trimming: 15 bases; junction bases outside the gene matches: 12. The germline V gene has CDR1 LNHDA and CDR2 SQIVND (reference sequence). CDR3 bases: TGTGCCAGTAGAAATACCCGGACTAGCGGGGGGGCCTGGTACTTC. Translated: CASRNTRTSGGAWYF.

This CDR3 is CASSEASGTGGYEQYF. In nucleotides, the CDR3 is TGTGCCAGCAGTGAAGCGTCCGGGACAGGGGGCTACGAGCAGTACTTC. The chain combines TRBV6-1 with TRBJ2-7; 11 nucleotides line up with TRBD1. CDR1 and CDR2 from the germline V gene are MNHNS and SASEGT. This CDR3 spans 16 amino acids. V shed 0 bases, J shed 3 bases, and the junction held 4 bases outside the gene matches.

The rearrangement uses TRBV20-1 and TRBJ1-2, with D unresolved. The CDR3 spans 10 residues. Germline V gives CDR1 DFQATT, CDR2 SNEGSKA (reference sequence). The V end was cut by 5 bases, the J end by 7 bases, with 8 bases between. CDR3 sequence reads: CSAYGPGYTF. CDR3 nucleotide sequence: TGCAGTGCTTATGGGCCTGGCTACACCTTC.

The rearrangement links TRBV15 to TRBJ2-1, with 9 bases lining up with TRBD2. CDR3 length: 17 residues. With 0 bases clipped from V and 3 bases from J, the junction kept 6 bases outside the gene matches. Germline CDR1 and CDR2: LNHNV and YYDKDF (reference sequence). In DNA, the CDR3 is TGTGCCACCAGCAGAGAGGGAGCGGGGGGAGGCTACAATGAGCAGTTCTTC. As protein: CATSREGAGGGYNEQFF.

The gene calls are TRBV7-9 and TRBJ2-5; D gene unclear. The germline CDR1 and CDR2 sequences are SEHNR and FQNEAQ (reference sequence). The CDR3 has 13 amino acids. Trimming removed 3 bases from V and 5 bases from J, with 10 bases in between. The CDR3 coding sequence is TGTGCCAGCAGCTTCCTCGGGCTGGAGACCCAGTACTTC. Its protein product is CASSFLGLETQYF.

This chain uses TRBV4-1 with TRBJ1-2, with 7 bases identical to TRBD1. V was pared by 1 base and J by 5 bases, with 4 bases of the junction left unmatched. The germline V gene has CDR1 MGHRA and CDR2 YSYEKL. CDR3 length: 14 residues. DNA for the CDR3: TGCGCCAGCAGCCAAGTGGGACAGCATTATGGCTACACCTTC. Protein product: CASSQVGQHYGYTF.

This chain links TRBV5-4 with TRBJ2-1; TRBD2 is a possible D gene (5 bases). The CDR3 is 10 amino acids. CDR1 is SGHNT, CDR2 YYREEE, per germline (reference sequence). The germline V and J ends were trimmed by 2 bases and 15 bases, with 9 bases remaining between them. CDR3 nucleotide sequence: TGTGCCAGCAGCTTCCTAGCCGGGTTCTTC. Encoded protein: CASSFLAGFF.

J is TRBJ2-7 and V is TRBV10-1; D is perhaps TRBD1 or TRBD2 (5 bases each). CDR1 WNHNN and CDR2 SYGVQD come from the germline V gene (reference sequence). The V gene lost 6 bases and the J gene lost 4 bases, with 19 bases spanning the gap. This CDR3 is built from 15 residues. The CDR3 region has the DNA TGCGCCAGCAGCGACCGGGACGGAGTAAAGTACGAGCAGTACTTC. This gives the protein CASSDRDGVKYEQYF.

The V call is TRBV6-5, the J call TRBJ2-7; D perhaps matches TRBD1 (6 bases). The V and J ends lost 6 bases and 0 bases respectively, with 15 bases between them. This CDR3 is built from 15 residues. CDR1 and CDR2 (germline): MNHEY, SVGAGI. The CDR3 spells CASRDSLRSSYEQYF. CDR3 nucleotides: TGTGCCAGCAGGGACAGCCTCAGGAGCTCCTACGAGCAGTACTTC.

The chain combines TRBV19 with TRBJ1-2, with D possibly matching TRBD1 (5 bases). Germline CDR1 is LNHDA and CDR2 is SQIVND (reference sequence). The ends were cut back, 3 bases at V and 8 bases at J, with 10 bases in the middle. The CDR3 covers 12 residues. CDR3 in amino acids: CASSMVRDGYTF. CDR3 DNA sequence: TGTGCCAGTAGTATGGTCAGGGACGGCTACACCTTC.

The genes are TRBV5-4 and TRBJ2-7; 7 bases fit TRBD1. The germline gives CDR1 SGHNT, CDR2 YYREEE (reference sequence). The CDR3 is made up of 15 amino acids. V dropped 4 bases and J dropped 2; count of bases not matched to a gene: 9. CDR3 DNA: TGTGCCAGCAGCCGAACCCCCCAGGGGGCCTACGAGCAGTACTTC. It encodes CASSRTPQGAYEQYF.

The chain employs TRBV30 and TRBJ1-3; tentative D call: TRBD1 (6 bases). The V and J ends lost 3 bases and 0 bases respectively, with 12 bases between them. This CDR3 has 15 residues. CDR1 and CDR2 from the germline V gene are GTSNPN and SVGIG (reference sequence). Here the CDR3 reads CAWRDRQASGNTIYF. Written as DNA, the CDR3 is TGTGCCTGGAGGGATCGACAGGCCTCTGGAAACACCATATATTTT. Full variable domain (outside the CDR3, taken from reference TRBV30 and TRBJ1-3): SQTIHQWPATLVQPVGSPLSLECTVEGTSNPNLYWYRQAAGRGLQLLFYSVGIGQISSEVPQNLSASRPQDRQFILSSKKLLLSDSGFYLCAWRDRQASGNTIYFGEGSWLTVV.

This clone was counted between two and nine times. This chain links TRBV2 with TRBJ1-1; 12 bases fit TRBD1. The CDR3 length is 16 residues. Trimming took 6 bases from V and 5 from J; bases not matched to a gene: 10. Germline V gene lookup returns CDR1 SNHLY and CDR2 FYNNEI. CDR3 amino acids: CASSLGQGALGTEAFF. DNA of the CDR3: TGTGCCAGCAGCCTGGGACAGGGGGCGCTGGGAACTGAAGCTTTCTTT.

V usage is TRBV28 and J usage is TRBJ2-5; 11 nucleotides align to TRBD2. V shed 6 bases, J shed 7 bases, and the junction held 10 bases outside the gene matches. The CDR3 runs to 15 residues. Germline V gene data show CDR1 as MDHEN and CDR2 as SYDVKM. CDR3 nucleotide sequence: TGTGCCAGCAGACTAGCGGGGGCCCAGTCGGGGACCCAGTACTTC. Protein product: CASRLAGAQSGTQYF.

This chain joins TRBV11-2 and TRBJ1-6; tentatively, D is TRBD1 (6 bases). Trimming pared 1 base from V and 5 bases from J, leaving 15 bases between. This CDR3 has 17 residues. Germline values: CDR1 SGHAT, CDR2 FQNNGV. The CDR3 sequence: CASSLGNPGQNNSPLHF. The CDR3 DNA sequence: TGTGCCAGCAGCTTAGGTAACCCGGGACAAAATAATTCACCCCTCCACTTT.

The gene calls are TRBV5-1 and TRBJ2-3; TRBD2 matches 10 bases. V dropped 0 bases and J dropped 0; count of bases not matched to a gene: 4. Germline values: CDR1 SGHRS, CDR2 YFSETQ. This CDR3 has 17 amino acids. The CDR3 loop reads CASSLGLAGSSTDTQYF. CDR3 coding DNA: TGCGCCAGCAGCTTGGGACTAGCGGGTTCTAGCACAGATACGCAGTATTTT.

V usage is TRBV25-1 and J usage is TRBJ2-1; D might be TRBD1 or TRBD2, each matching 5 bases. The germline V gene has CDR1 MGHDK and CDR2 SYGVNS. V was shortened by 3 bases and J by 2 bases, with 17 bases between the two germline ends. CDR3 size: 17 residues. The CDR3 sequence is CASSDLGAPAPYNEQFF. In DNA form, the CDR3 reads TGTGCCAGCAGTGACCTCGGGGCCCCAGCCCCCTACAATGAGCAGTTCTTC.

This chain connects TRBV27 to TRBJ2-7; 9 bases match TRBD2. Germline CDR1 MNHEY, CDR2 SMNVEV (reference sequence). This CDR3 has 14 residues. Trimming cost V 4 bases and J 7 bases; bases outside gene matches: 8. CDR3 nucleotides: TGTGCCAGCAGTTCCCCGGGACTAGCTGGGGAGCAGTACTTC. It translates to CASSSPGLAGEQYF.

This chain uses TRBV7-2 with TRBJ2-1; D unclear. The CDR3 spans 15 residues. Trimming stripped 5 bases from V and 0 bases from J, with 11 bases between. Germline CDR1 SGHTA, CDR2 FQGNSA. DNA for the CDR3: TGTGCCAGCAGCCCTCTAGACCTCTCCTACAATGAGCAGTTCTTC. Protein product: CASSPLDLSYNEQFF. Full variable domain (outside the CDR3, taken from reference TRBV7-2 and TRBJ2-1): GAGVSQSPSNKVTEKGKDVELRCDPISGHTALYWYRQSLGQGLEFLIYFQGNSAPDKSGLPSDRFSAERTGGSVSTLTIQRTQQEDSAVYLCASSPLDLSYNEQFFGPGTRLTVL.

The rearrangement joins TRBV7-9 to TRBJ2-5; 8 bases map to TRBD2. This CDR3 has 14 residues. V lost 4 bases, J lost 5 bases, and 6 bases stayed unmatched. Germline values: CDR1 SEHNR, CDR2 FQNEAQ (reference sequence). CDR3: CASSWDSGGETQYF. CDR3 bases: TGTGCCAGCAGCTGGGACTCGGGAGGGGAGACCCAGTACTTC. Together with reference TRBV7-9 and TRBJ2-5, the CDR3 gives the full variable domain: DTGVSQNPRHKITKRGQNVTFRCDPISEHNRLYWYRQTLGQGPEFLTYFQNEAQLEKSRLLSDRFSAERPKGSFSTLEIQRTEQGDSAMYLCASSWDSGGETQYFGPGTRLLVL.

This chain uses TRBV6-6 with TRBJ2-3; TRBD2 is a possible D gene (5 bases). From germline, CDR1 is MNHNY and CDR2 SVGAGI (reference sequence). V was pared by 5 bases and J by 0 bases, with 12 bases between. The CDR3 has 15 residues. CDR3 coding DNA: TGTGCCAGCAGTCCTACTAGTTCTAGCACAGATACGCAGTATTTT. Its protein product is CASSPTSSSTDTQYF.

The chain carries TRBV5-1 and TRBJ1-2; TRBD1 is a possible D gene (6 bases). Trimming left V 4 bases short and J 3 bases short, with 13 bases between. The CDR3 runs 14 residues. Germline V lookup: CDR1 SGHRS, CDR2 YFSETQ. The CDR3 sequence is CASSPAAGDYGYTF. CDR3 DNA: TGCGCCAGCAGCCCCGCCGCAGGGGACTATGGCTACACCTTC. Full variable domain (rest looked up from reference TRBV5-1 and TRBJ1-2): KAGVTQTPRYLIKTRGQQVTLSCSPISGHRSVSWYQQTPGQGLQFLFEYFSETQRNKGNFPGRFSGRQFSNSRSEMNVSTLELGDSALYLCASSPAAGDYGYTFGSGTRLTVV.

This chain joins TRBV14 and TRBJ2-5; 7 bases are shared with TRBD2. The germline CDR1 and CDR2 sequences are SGHDN and FVKESK. The CDR3 extends over 18 amino acids. Trimming took 4 bases from V and 5 from J; bases not matched to a gene: 19. The CDR3 DNA reads as TGTGCCAGCAGCCCGCACGGCGGGGGTCGGGTCATGTCGGAGACCCAGTACTTC. Its protein product is CASSPHGGGRVMSETQYF.

V gene TRBV7-2 combines with J gene TRBJ2-7, with no clear D. V was cut by 5 bases and J by 6 bases, with 14 bases left in between. Per germline, CDR1 SGHTA and CDR2 FQGNSA. The CDR3 totals 13 residues. CDR3 amino acids: CASSPRQTGEQYF. The DNA of the CDR3 is TGTGCCAGCAGCCCGCGGCAAACCGGCGAGCAGTACTTC.